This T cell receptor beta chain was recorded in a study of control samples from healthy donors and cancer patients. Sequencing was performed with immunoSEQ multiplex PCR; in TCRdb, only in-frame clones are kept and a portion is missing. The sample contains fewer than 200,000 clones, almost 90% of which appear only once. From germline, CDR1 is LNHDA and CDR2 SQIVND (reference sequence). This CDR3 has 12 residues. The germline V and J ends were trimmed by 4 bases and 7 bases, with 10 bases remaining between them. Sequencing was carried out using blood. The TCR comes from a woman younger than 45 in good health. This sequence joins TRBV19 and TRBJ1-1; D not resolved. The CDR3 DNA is TGTGCCAGTAGTACCCTGTCTGGTGAAGCTTTCTTT. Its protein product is CASSTLSGEAFF.